This is a list of T cell receptor beta chains from one sample in a study of shared clonotypes between healthy human individuals. Using immunoSEQ multiplex PCR, the repertoire was profiled, and TCRdb retains in-frame clones only, with some absent. The sample has 2 million to 2.5 million clones, 93% seen once; the top ten hold roughly 0.39%. The sequenced sample consisted of naive CD4+ T cells from PBMCs. Receptor source: a man younger than 35 in good health. Some clones in this sample may be carry-over from other donors' samples. The CDR3 runs from the conserved cysteine through the conserved F or W. The D gene is left open where the match is weak. Not every row has a clone size; where given, it reads once, few, many or a size class.

j_call	v_call	d_call	clone_size	cdr3_nt	cdr3_aa
TRBJ1-2	TRBV7-9	TRBD1	NA	TGTGCCAGCAGCTTCACAGGGGTCGGGTATGGCTACACCTTC	CASSFTGVGYGYTF
TRBJ2-5	TRBV18	NA	NA	TGTGCCAGCTCACCTCTACAGGCCCAAGAGACCCAGTACTTC	CASSPLQAQETQYF
TRBJ2-7	TRBV9	NA	NA	TGTGCCAGCAGCCGATACTTAGGCGAGCAGTACTTC	CASSRYLGEQYF
TRBJ2-5	TRBV5-1	NA	NA	TGCGCCAGCAGCTTCTCCTCTCAAGAGACCCAGTACTTC	CASSFSSQETQYF
TRBJ2-1	TRBV10-3	NA	NA	TGTGCCATCAGTGCAAGGGACTCGAGCTCCTACAATGAGCAGTTCTTC	CAISARDSSSYNEQFF
TRBJ2-1	TRBV30	NA	NA	TGTGCCTGGAGTAAGATTGGGGAGGGGGGCTACAATGAGCAGTTCTTC	CAWSKIGEGGYNEQFF
TRBJ1-1	TRBV2	NA	NA	TGTGCCAGCAGTGAAGACAGTGGCGGAGCTTTCTTT	CASSEDSGGAFF
TRBJ1-1	TRBV6-5	TRBD1	NA	TGTGCCAGCAGTTACTCTGGGACAGAGGTTCCGGCTTTCTTT	CASSYSGTEVPAFF
TRBJ2-5	TRBV18	NA	NA	TGTGCCAGCTCCCCAGGAGAGACCCAGTACTTC	CASSPGETQYF
TRBJ2-2	TRBV7-7	NA	NA	TGTGCCAGCAGCCCGTACCAGGGGTCCGGGGAGCTGTTTTTT	CASSPYQGSGELFF
TRBJ2-2	TRBV7-6	TRBD2	NA	TGTGCCAGCAGCTTAATTGTCCGAGCGGGAAGGAACACCGGGGAGCTGTTTTTT	CASSLIVRAGRNTGELFF
TRBJ1-5	TRBV7-2	TRBD1	NA	TGTGCCAGCAGCTTAGGGACAGGAAATCAGCCCCAGCATTTT	CASSLGTGNQPQHF
TRBJ2-7	TRBV28	NA	NA	TGTGCCAGCAGTTTAAGGGACTCCCCTCTCGAGCAGTACTTC	CASSLRDSPLEQYF
TRBJ1-5	TRBV11-2	NA	NA	TGTGCCAGCAGCTTAATGGGGAGCAATCAGCCCCAGCATTTT	CASSLMGSNQPQHF
TRBJ2-3	TRBV7-9	TRBD2	once	TGTGCCAGCAGCCGGAGCGGGAGCCATACGCAGTATTTT	CASSRSGSHTQYF
TRBJ2-7	TRBV28	NA	NA	TGTGCCAGCACTCTAGGGGGCGGGAGCTACGAGCAGTACTTC	CASTLGGGSYEQYF
TRBJ2-5	TRBV18	TRBD2	NA	TGTGCCAGCTCACTCTTAGCGGGAGTATTGGAGACCCAGTACTTC	CASSLLAGVLETQYF
TRBJ2-1	TRBV28	NA	NA	TGTGCCAGCAGTTTAATCCGTCCTAGGAGCAATGAGCAGTTCTTC	CASSLIRPRSNEQFF
TRBJ1-5	TRBV6-1	NA	NA	TGTGCCAGCAGTGTTAGCAATCAGCCCCAGCATTTT	CASSVSNQPQHF
TRBJ1-5	TRBV19	NA	NA	TGTGCCAGTAGTATTTTTAGGGCCCAAAATCAGCCCCAGCATTTT	CASSIFRAQNQPQHF
TRBJ1-6	TRBV5-1	NA	NA	TGCGCCAGCAGCTTGGCCCTGGGATACAATTCACCCCTCCACTTT	CASSLALGYNSPLHF
TRBJ1-3	TRBV9	NA	NA	TGTGCCAGCGAGGGACAAATCTCTGGAAACACCATATATTTT	CASEGQISGNTIYF
TRBJ2-1	TRBV5-1	NA	NA	TGCGCCAGCAAATCCAACAGAATCGTGGAGCAGTTCTTC	CASKSNRIVEQFF
TRBJ2-5	TRBV19	NA	NA	TGTGCCAGTAGTGACCCGAGGAAGGCCCAAGAGACCCAGTACTTC	CASSDPRKAQETQYF
TRBJ2-1	TRBV10-1	TRBD2	NA	TGCGCCAGCAGTGACCGGGGAGGGCTTGAGCAGTTCTTC	CASSDRGGLEQFF
TRBJ1-4	TRBV6-6	NA	NA	TGTGCCACCCTGGACCGCCAGCGGGAAAAACTGTTTTTT	CATLDRQREKLFF
TRBJ2-1	TRBV19	TRBD2	NA	TGTGCCAGTAGTATTCTAGCGGGAGGCCACAATGAGCAGTTCTTC	CASSILAGGHNEQFF
TRBJ2-2	TRBV7-6	NA	NA	TGTGCCAGCAGCTCAGGGCCTAACACCGGGGAGCTGTTTTTT	CASSSGPNTGELFF
TRBJ2-7	TRBV29-1	TRBD2	NA	TGCAGCCCTCTATGGGGGGACTACTTTTACTACGAGCAGTACTTC	CSPLWGDYFYYEQYF
TRBJ2-5	TRBV5-1	TRBD2	NA	TGCGCCAGCAACCCCGGGACTAGCCCTTCCCAAGAGACCCAGTACTTC	CASNPGTSPSQETQYF
TRBJ2-7	TRBV5-4	NA	NA	TGTGCCAGCAGCTTGCATCCCTTACTAACCTACGAGCAGTACTTC	CASSLHPLLTYEQYF
TRBJ2-7	TRBV5-1	NA	NA	TGCGCCAGCAGCTGGTACAGGGGGGGAGACGAGCAGTACTTC	CASSWYRGGDEQYF
TRBJ2-2	TRBV5-1	TRBD2	NA	TGCGCCAGCAGCTGGGGGACTAGCGGGCTTACCGGGGAGCTGTTTTTT	CASSWGTSGLTGELFF
TRBJ1-1	TRBV9	NA	NA	TGTGCCAGCAGCCCACAAGGGGTCCCAGCTTTCTTT	CASSPQGVPAFF
TRBJ1-5	TRBV7-8	NA	few	TGTGCCAGCAGCTTAGATAATCAGCCCCAGCATTTT	CASSLDNQPQHF
TRBJ2-7	TRBV18	TRBD2	NA	TGTGCCAGCTCCCCGACTAGCGGTTCCTACGAGCAGTACTTC	CASSPTSGSYEQYF
TRBJ1-1	TRBV7-3	TRBD1	NA	TGTGCCAGCAGCTTTTTCGGGACAGGGGTTAGTGAAGCTTTCTTT	CASSFFGTGVSEAFF
TRBJ2-7	TRBV18	TRBD2	NA	TGTGCCAGCTCACCTACAGCGGGGTTCAGCTCCTACGAGCAGTACTTC	CASSPTAGFSSYEQYF
TRBJ2-7	TRBV7-3	TRBD2	NA	TGTGCCAGCAGCCTAGGGACTAGCGGAACCTACGAGCAGTACTTC	CASSLGTSGTYEQYF
TRBJ2-7	TRBV6-1	NA	NA	TGTGCCAGCAATCGGGAAGGGCACGAAGCCTACGAGCAGTACTTC	CASNREGHEAYEQYF
TRBJ2-2	TRBV7-9	TRBD1	NA	TGTGCCAGCAGCCCCGCACGGGGGACAGGGGCCACCGGGGAGCTGTTTTTT	CASSPARGTGATGELFF
TRBJ2-1	TRBV9	TRBD2	once	TGTGCCAGCAGCGTAGCTGCACTAGCGGGGTCCTACAATGAGCAGTTCTTC	CASSVAALAGSYNEQFF
TRBJ2-7	TRBV5-1	TRBD1	NA	TGCGCCAGCAGCCCGGGACAGCCGTGGTACGAGCAGTACTTC	CASSPGQPWYEQYF
TRBJ1-5	TRBV28	NA	few	TGTGCCTCAGCAGCCCTCCAGCCCCAGCATTTT	CASAALQPQHF
TRBJ2-7	TRBV9	NA	NA	TGTGCCAGCAGCGTAGGAAGCGGCAGGGGCGACTCCTACGAGCAGTACTTC	CASSVGSGRGDSYEQYF
TRBJ1-6	TRBV5-1	NA	NA	TGCGCCAGCAGCTACCAGGGCGGAGAAGATAATTCACCCCTCCACTTT	CASSYQGGEDNSPLHF
TRBJ1-2	TRBV6-5	TRBD1	NA	TGTGCCAGCAGTTTAGGACAGGGAGTATTTGGCTACACCTTC	CASSLGQGVFGYTF
TRBJ2-1	TRBV5-1	NA	NA	TGCGCCAGCAGCCAGGATGGCTCCTACAATGAGCAGTTCTTC	CASSQDGSYNEQFF
TRBJ1-2	TRBV20-1	NA	NA	TGCAGTGCTAAGAGAACCTATGGCTACACCTTC	CSAKRTYGYTF
TRBJ1-1	TRBV30	TRBD1	NA	TGTGCCTGGAGTCCCGAGGGGGCGAGGGCTTTCTTT	CAWSPEGARAFF
TRBJ2-2	TRBV27	NA	NA	TGTGCCAGCAGTTTAGGAGCGAACACCGGGGAGCTGTTTTTT	CASSLGANTGELFF
TRBJ2-5	TRBV11-2	TRBD1	NA	TGTGCCAGCAGCTTAAACAGGGGCATTATCGGGGAGACCCAGTACTTC	CASSLNRGIIGETQYF
TRBJ2-3	TRBV30	NA	NA	TGTGCCTGGAGTTGGCCTAGCACAGATACGCAGTATTTT	CAWSWPSTDTQYF
TRBJ2-2	TRBV28	NA	NA	TGTGCCAGCAGTTTAAACAGTGGGGCCCTGTTCACCGGGGAGCTGTTTTTT	CASSLNSGALFTGELFF
TRBJ1-6	TRBV5-6	NA	NA	TGTGCCAGCAGCTCCCCAACCTCACCCCTCCACTTT	CASSSPTSPLHF
TRBJ1-2	TRBV5-4	NA	NA	TGTGCCAGCAGCCCGAATAATCCGGGGGCAAAGGGGAGTGGCTACACCTTC	CASSPNNPGAKGSGYTF
TRBJ2-7	TRBV6-5	NA	NA	TGTGCCAGCAGTAGGCATGATGGATACTACGAGCAGTACTTC	CASSRHDGYYEQYF
TRBJ1-6	TRBV5-1	NA	NA	TGCGCCAGCAGACCCCGCCCGGAATCACCCCTCCACTTT	CASRPRPESPLHF
TRBJ2-4	TRBV4-3	NA	NA	TGCGCCAGCAGCCAAGTCCGGGCGGGGAAAAACATTCAGTACTTC	CASSQVRAGKNIQYF